A single sample is the source of the 27 T cell receptor beta chains below, sequenced in a study of Tregs in tolerant kidney transplant recipients (dated by TCRdb to 2018 to 2020). Libraries came from the immunoSEQ multiplex PCR assay. TCRdb provides this immuneACCESS table in a form limited to in-frame rearrangements. Some clones are lacking; in checked studies, under half of them reflect an unresolved V gene, and why the rest are absent is not known. The sample profile shows 20,000 to 25,000 clones; around 85% of them were found once. The biggest ten clones account for about 26% of the sample. This specimen's time point label, interpreted: 6 months after combined kidney and bone marrow transplant. The transplants used related donors along with nonmyeloablative bone marrow transplantation, and in the human trials mixed chimerism was transient. Material: CD8+ T cells from blood (PBMCs), obtained 6 months after the transplant. Source of these receptors: a human patient who received a combined kidney and bone marrow transplant. After a transplant, some T cells may have been passed on by the graft donor.

This chain links TRBV29-1 with TRBJ2-7; a possible D gene is TRBD2 (7 bases). Trimming took 7 bases from V and 4 from J, leaving 35 bases between them. The CDR3 extends over 19 amino acids. Germline loops: CDR1 SQVTM, CDR2 ANQGSEA. The CDR3 protein is CSAQGGVGQTVGARYEQYF. The CDR3 DNA reads as TGCAGCGCCCAAGGGGGGGTGGGACAAACAGTCGGGGCGCGGTACGAGCAGTACTTC.

The chain links TRBV6-1 to TRBJ2-7; a possible D gene is TRBD1 (5 bases). Germline V gives CDR1 MNHNS, CDR2 SASEGT. V lost 8 bases and J lost 2, with 10 bases in between. The CDR3 consists of 12 residues. CDR3 nucleotide sequence: TGTGCCAGCCGTCAGGGTCCCTACGAGCAGTACTTC. This encodes CASRQGPYEQYF.

The chain recombines TRBV13 with TRBJ1-2, with TRBD1 as a possible D gene (6 bases). V lost 5 bases, J lost 8 bases, and 12 bases lay in between. Germline CDR1 reads PRHDT; CDR2 reads FYEKMQ (reference sequence). The CDR3 totals 12 residues. This chain's CDR3 is CASSQGGGGYTF. Here the CDR3 DNA reads TGTGCCAGCAGCCAGGGAGGGGGGGGCTACACCTTC.

This clone was counted a single time. The CDR3 region has the DNA TGTGCCAGCAGCCTCATTCCCTCTGACAGGGATACTGAAGCTTTCTTT. This translates into CASSLIPSDRDTEAFF. V usage is TRBV7-2 and J usage is TRBJ1-1; TRBD1 matches at 7 bases. This CDR3 has 16 amino acids. The junction had 14 bases not matched to a gene; V was cut back by 5 bases and J by 5 bases. CDR1 and CDR2 (germline): SGHTA, FQGNSA.

This chain connects TRBV4-1 to TRBJ2-5, with 8 bases aligning to TRBD1. This CDR3 is 14 amino acids long. CDR1 is MGHRA, CDR2 YSYEKL, per germline. With 4 bases clipped from V and 4 bases from J, the junction kept 5 bases outside the gene matches. CDR3 sequence (DNA): TGCGCCAGCAGCCTAGGACAGGGTCCAGAGACCCAGTACTTC. Amino acid sequence: CASSLGQGPETQYF.

The V gene is TRBV27, the J gene TRBJ1-1; D not resolved. Trimming took off 1 base at V and 3 bases at J, with 12 bases between the two ends. The V gene's germline CDR1 is MNHEY and CDR2 SMNVEV (reference sequence). This CDR3 has 15 residues. CDR3 nucleotides: TGTGCCAGCAGTTTATGGAGCTGGCCGGACACTGAAGCTTTCTTT. Translation gives CASSLWSWPDTEAFF.

The rearrangement links TRBV4-2 to TRBJ2-5, with 9 positions matching TRBD2. Germline V CDR1 and CDR2: LGHNA, YNFKEQ. Germline trimming cut 0 bases from V and 5 bases from J; bases unmatched to any gene: 7. This CDR3 is 16 amino acids long. The CDR3 loop reads CASSQEAGGGVETQYF. The CDR3 bases are TGTGCCAGCAGCCAAGAAGCAGGCGGGGGGGTGGAGACCCAGTACTTC.

The J gene is TRBJ2-1, the V gene TRBV4-2; weak D call: TRBD1 (5 bases). Germline CDR1 is LGHNA and CDR2 is YNFKEQ. Trimming took off 1 base at V and 6 bases at J, with 13 bases between the two ends. This CDR3 region has 15 residues. The CDR3 reads CASSQGAGKGNEQFF. Here the CDR3 DNA reads TGTGCCAGCAGCCAAGGGGCAGGGAAGGGCAATGAGCAGTTCTTC.

The chain recombines TRBV7-2 with TRBJ2-5; no reliable D call. The CDR3 consists of 13 residues. Trimming removed 4 bases from V and 5 bases from J, with 11 bases in between. CDR1 is SGHTA, CDR2 FQGNSA, per germline. This CDR3 reads CASSSQPQETQYF. CDR3 bases: TGTGCCAGCAGCTCTCAACCGCAGGAGACCCAGTACTTC.

The chain joins TRBV29-1 to TRBJ2-7; possible D gene TRBD1, 6 bases. This CDR3 has 11 residues. The V end was cut by 8 bases, the J end by 3 bases, with 11 bases between. Germline V gene data show CDR1 as SQVTM and CDR2 as ANQGSEA. In DNA, the CDR3 is TGCAGCACAGGGAACGGCTACGAGCAGTACTTC. Its translation: CSTGNGYEQYF.

This chain links TRBV11-2 with TRBJ2-5, with TRBD1 identical over 11 bases. The CDR3 has 15 residues. J gave up 5 bases and V 4 bases, and 6 bases lay outside the gene matches. Germline V gene lookup returns CDR1 SGHAT and CDR2 FQNNGV. CDR3 loop: CASSYGTGGLETQYF. The CDR3 region has the DNA TGTGCCAGCAGCTACGGGACAGGGGGTTTGGAGACCCAGTACTTC.

In its sample, this clone is medium-sized. Other DNA sequences in the sample encode the same CDR3. The chain combines TRBV5-6 with TRBJ1-2; the D gene is possibly TRBD1 (5 bases). V lost 0 bases and J 2 bases, leaving 5 bases between the germline ends. There are 13 residues in the CDR3. The germline CDR1 and CDR2 sequences are SGHDT and YYEEEE. This CDR3 is CASSLAGNYGYTF. CDR3 sequence (DNA): TGTGCCAGCAGCTTGGCAGGGAACTATGGCTACACCTTC. The full variable domain, completed using reference TRBV5-6 and TRBJ1-2, is DAGVTQSPTHLIKTRGQQVTLRCSPKSGHDTVSWYQQALGQGPQFIFQYYEEEERQRGNFPDRFSGHQFPNYSSELNVNALLLGDSALYLCASSLAGNYGYTFGSGTRLTVV.

V is TRBV11-2 and J is TRBJ2-3; 7 nucleotides agree with TRBD2. The J segment lost 3 bases and the V segment lost 1 base, leaving 10 bases of the junction unmatched. The CDR3 spans 17 residues. Germline lookup yields CDR1 SGHAT and CDR2 FQNNGV. In nucleotides, the CDR3 is TGTGCCAGCAGCTTAGGTGTAGTGCGGGGGTGGACAGATACGCAGTATTTT. Translated, it gives CASSLGVVRGWTDTQYF.

The V and J genes are TRBV27 and TRBJ1-1, with 9 bases that match TRBD1. This CDR3 spans 13 amino acids. With V trimmed by 6 bases and J by 10 bases, 9 bases remained unmatched. Germline lookup yields CDR1 MNHEY and CDR2 SMNVEV (reference sequence). The CDR3: CASRGGTGFGAFF. CDR3 sequence (DNA): TGTGCCAGCAGGGGCGGGACAGGGTTCGGAGCTTTCTTT.

The J gene is TRBJ1-5, the V gene TRBV6-6; 7 positions agree with TRBD1. V gave up 6 bases and J gave up 6 bases; unmatched junction bases: 11. Germline V gene lookup returns CDR1 MNHNY and CDR2 SVGAGI (reference sequence). This CDR3 contains 15 residues. The CDR3 DNA follows: TGTGCCAGCAGCGGGACAGCCGGGAGACCTCAGCCCCAGCATTTT. The encoded protein is CASSGTAGRPQPQHF.

This chain links TRBV28 with TRBJ1-5; D unclear. V was cut by 2 bases and J by 6 bases, with 8 bases left in between. This CDR3 spans 13 amino acids. Germline V gene data show CDR1 as MDHEN and CDR2 as SYDVKM. The CDR3 DNA sequence: TGTGCCAGCAGTTTACCTTATTCTCAGCCCCAGCATTTT. Its translation is CASSLPYSQPQHF.

A word on this clone: This specimen includes other DNA sequences encoding the same CDR3. CDR3 loop: CASSLAFISNQPQHF. Here the CDR3 DNA reads TGTGCCAGCAGCTTGGCCTTTATTAGTAATCAGCCCCAGCATTTT. The chain has TRBV5-5 and TRBJ1-5; D not certain. V lost 0 bases to trimming and J lost 4 bases, with 11 bases between them. The CDR3 totals 15 residues. The germline V gene has CDR1 SGHKS and CDR2 YYEKEE (reference sequence).

The chain links TRBV7-9 to TRBJ2-1; D might be TRBD1 (7 bases). This CDR3 spans 16 amino acids. CDR1 and CDR2 from the germline V gene are SEHNR and FQNEAQ (reference sequence). Trimming stripped 8 bases from V and 0 bases from J, with 17 bases between. CDR3 residues: CASGTRGASSYNEQFF. CDR3 nucleotide sequence: TGTGCCAGCGGGACCAGGGGGGCGAGCTCCTACAATGAGCAGTTCTTC.

J is TRBJ1-2 and V is TRBV30; 9 bases line up with TRBD1. CDR3 length: 13 amino acids. Trimming removed 8 bases from V and 4 bases from J; junction bases left unmatched: 8. Germline-derived CDR1 and CDR2 are GTSNPN and SVGIG (reference sequence). CDR3: CAGDRAESYGYTF. CDR3 DNA: TGTGCCGGGGACAGGGCCGAGAGCTATGGCTACACCTTC.

CDR3 sequence reads: CASSPTGGTNEKLFF. As DNA, the CDR3 is TGTGCCAGCTCACCGACAGGGGGAACTAATGAAAAACTGTTTTTT. V usage is TRBV18 and J usage is TRBJ1-4; 9 bases are a match to TRBD1. Germline-derived CDR1 and CDR2 are KGHSH and LQKENI. This CDR3 has 15 residues. The junction had 0 bases not matched to a gene; V was cut back by 3 bases and J by 1 base. Looking up the rest from reference TRBV18 and TRBJ1-4 gives the full variable domain: NAGVMQNPRHLVRRRGQEARLRCSPMKGHSHVYWYRQLPEEGLKFMVYLQKENIIDESGMPKERFSAEFPKEGPSILRIQQVVRGDSAAYFCASSPTGGTNEKLFFGSGTQLSVL.

The chain employs TRBV27 and TRBJ1-2; 9 positions agree with TRBD1. Germline V gene lookup returns CDR1 MNHEY and CDR2 SMNVEV (reference sequence). The V and J ends lost 5 bases and 5 bases, in that order; junction bases with no gene match: 12. The CDR3 totals 16 residues. CDR3 DNA: TGTGCCAGCAGTCGGACAGGGGCCATAGGTGCATATGGCTACACCTTC. It specifies CASSRTGAIGAYGYTF.

The chain recombines TRBV11-3 with TRBJ2-1; 10 bases match TRBD2. The ends lost 1 base at V and 4 bases at J; junction bases unmatched: 4. From germline, CDR1 is SGHNT and CDR2 YENEEA. The CDR3 sequence is 16 residues long. CDR3 loop: CASSLAWTSGYNEQFF. The CDR3 DNA sequence: TGTGCCAGCAGCTTAGCCTGGACTAGCGGATACAATGAGCAGTTCTTC.

This clone was recorded only once. The chain recombines TRBV27 with TRBJ2-7; 9 nucleotides agree with TRBD1. There are 14 residues in the CDR3. Germline CDR1 reads MNHEY; CDR2 reads SMNVEV (reference sequence). V lost 4 bases and J lost 1; bases outside the gene matches: 2. The CDR3 reads CASSYGTGSYEQYF. The CDR3 bases are TGTGCCAGCAGTTACGGGACAGGGTCCTACGAGCAGTACTTC.

This clone was observed a few times. The V and J genes are TRBV5-6 and TRBJ2-7; D remains unclear. The germline gives CDR1 SGHDT, CDR2 YYEEEE. The CDR3 runs 14 residues. The V gene lost 0 bases and the J gene lost 3 bases, with 10 bases spanning the gap. The CDR3, as DNA: TGTGCCAGCAGCTTGGTTAGTTTTGGCTACGAGCAGTACTTC. Its translation is CASSLVSFGYEQYF.

This clone has more than one count but fewer than ten. A much larger clone is a single base away; this may be a read error. The chain recombines TRBV7-3 with TRBJ2-2, with a weak D call TRBD2 (5 bases). This CDR3 spans 14 amino acids. The germline V gene has CDR1 SGHTA and CDR2 FQGTGA. The germline V and J ends were trimmed by 8 bases and 5 bases, with 15 bases remaining between them. The CDR3 loop is CASPLLAGTGELFF. The CDR3 DNA reads TGTGCCAGCCCCCTTCTGGCGGGTACCGGGGAGCTGTTTTTT. Looking up the rest from reference TRBV7-3 and TRBJ2-2 gives the full variable domain: GAGVSQTPSNKVTEKGKYVELRCDPISGHTALYWYRQSLGQGPEFLIYFQGTGAADDSGLPNDRFFAVRPEGSVSTLKIQRTERGDSAVYLCASPLLAGTGELFFGEGSRLTVL.

The genes are TRBV19 and TRBJ1-2; 9 nucleotides align to TRBD1. Trimming removed 7 bases from V and 1 base from J; junction bases left unmatched: 4. Germline V gene sequence: CDR1 LNHDA, CDR2 SQIVND (reference sequence). The CDR3 extends over 14 amino acids. CDR3 bases: TGTGCCAGTAAAGGGACAGGGCTTAACTATGGCTACACCTTC. Its protein is CASKGTGLNYGYTF.

CDR3 nucleotides: TGTGCCAGCAGTTTTGACAGAGAGGACTACGAGCAGTACTTC. This sequence encodes CASSFDREDYEQYF. The chain carries TRBV28 and TRBJ2-7; TRBD1 might be the D (5 bases). In germline, CDR1 is MDHEN, CDR2 SYDVKM. With 3 bases removed from V and 3 bases from J, the gap between germline ends came to 12 bases. This CDR3 has 14 amino acids.